A few counts support the clone carrying this TCR beta chain. The CDR3 extends over 17 amino acids. This specimen comes from a study of blood T cell repertoires in COVID-19. Whole-study context: Sites across the United States, Italy and Spain contributed samples from acute and convalescent COVID-19. In each case, the material was cDNA or gDNA derived from T cells, B-cell-depleted T cells, or PBMCs.

Under the authors' procedure: Cell counts per sample came from amplifying reference gene primers. The table came from immunoSEQ multiplex PCR; TCRdb's copy has only in-frame clones and leaves some out. That table furnishes V, J and clone size, whereas the DNA furnished D and trimming. The table has about 130,000 clones, 65% to 85% seen once. The chain is built from TRBV21-1 and TRBJ1-5; TRBD1 was called by the table and not checked on the DNA. TRBV21-1 constitutes a pseudogene. The sequenced sample was peripheral blood. The TCR was taken from a man in his sixties or seventies with acute or convalescent COVID-19. DNA for the CDR3: TGTGCCAGCAGCAATGGACAGGAGCCCTCTGGCAATCAGCCCCAGCATTTT. Translated, it gives CASSNGQEPSGNQPQHF.